This TCR beta chain was observed in a study of cytomegalovirus exposure and HLA in healthy donors. As for this clone: What it binds is not known.

Study outcomes and limitations: In a later analysis, donors in an Asian-associated ancestry cluster reportedly had fewer N-insertions in productive TCRs than the cohort mean. Roughly uniform sequencing depth across donors was assumed, possibly incorrectly.

The PCR employed 60 Vbeta primers together with 13 Jbeta primers. The repertoire was sequenced with immunoSEQ multiplex PCR; TCRdb's copy has only in-frame clones and lacks some. The top ten hold 8.5% to 10% of the sample, which has tens of thousands of clones, about two thirds seen once. The V end lost 6 bases, the J end lost 0 bases, and 12 bases lay between the germline ends. This CDR3 has 15 residues. The germline V gene has CDR1 ENHRY and CDR2 SYGVKD. The origin of this receptor is a woman between 50 and 59 years old in good health and CMV-seropositive. The specimen was PBMCs. The chain uses TRBV10-3 and TRBJ1-5; D perhaps matches TRBD1 (6 bases). The CDR3 DNA is TGTGCCATCAGGGAAACAGGGTCTAGCAATCAGCCCCAGCATTTT. Protein: CAIRETGSSNQPQHF.